The table lists the clone carrying this TCR beta chain with a count of one. Its antigen remains unidentified. The data belong to a study of graft-versus-host responses after intestinal transplantation. Study details: Each recipient received a multivisceral, liver-intestinal, or isolated intestinal graft. Every recipient had anti-thymocyte globulin induction and around three years of tacrolimus plus steroids. Points from the study as a whole: Recipient marrow showed GvH clones, some seen first in ileum or blood.

Sequencing used immunoSEQ multiplex PCR; TCRdb keeps in-frame clones, though not all of them. The table has over 80,000 clones, less than 95% seen once. The CDR3 runs to 13 residues. Germline loops: CDR1 SQVTM, CDR2 ANQGSEA. Between the trimmed V and J ends, which lost 6 bases and 1 base, there was a span of 7 bases. The source is a human donor who was the organ donor for an intestinal transplant. Sequencing used unstimulated CD8+ T cells sorted from spleen or lymph node cells, obtained before transplant. V usage is TRBV29-1 and J usage is TRBJ1-6; no reliable D call. The CDR3 sequence is CSVSESYNSPLHF. CDR3 coding DNA: TGCAGCGTGAGTGAATCCTATAATTCACCCCTCCACTTT.